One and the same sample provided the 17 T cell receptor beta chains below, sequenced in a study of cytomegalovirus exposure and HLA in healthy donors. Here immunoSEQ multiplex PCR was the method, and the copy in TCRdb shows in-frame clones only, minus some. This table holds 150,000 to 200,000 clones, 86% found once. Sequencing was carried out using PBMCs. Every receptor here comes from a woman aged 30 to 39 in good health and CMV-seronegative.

DNA for the CDR3: TGTGCCAGCAGTGAACTCGGGGGGTCCTACGAGCAGTACTTC. This translates into CASSELGGSYEQYF. This chain links TRBV25-1 with TRBJ2-7; the match to TRBD2 covers 7 bases. Trimming took 2 bases from V and 1 from J; bases not matched to a gene: 2. The germline gives CDR1 MGHDK, CDR2 SYGVNS. This CDR3 spans 14 amino acids.

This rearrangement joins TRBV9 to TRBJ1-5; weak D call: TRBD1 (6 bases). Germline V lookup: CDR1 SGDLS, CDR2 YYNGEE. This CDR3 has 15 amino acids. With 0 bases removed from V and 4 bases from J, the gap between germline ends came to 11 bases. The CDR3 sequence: CASSVEDRPNQPQHF. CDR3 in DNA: TGTGCCAGCAGCGTAGAGGACAGACCTAATCAGCCCCAGCATTTT.

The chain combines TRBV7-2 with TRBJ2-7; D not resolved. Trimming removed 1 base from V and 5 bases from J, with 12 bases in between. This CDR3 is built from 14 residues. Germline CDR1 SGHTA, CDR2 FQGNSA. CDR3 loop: CASSLEVASDEQYF. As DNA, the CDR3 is TGTGCCAGCAGCTTAGAGGTGGCGAGTGACGAGCAGTACTTC.

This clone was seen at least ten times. Here the CDR3 DNA reads TGTGCCAGCAGACGGCAGGGGGTCACTGAAGCTTTCTTT. This codes for CASRRQGVTEAFF. This chain links TRBV7-9 with TRBJ1-1; 7 positions agree with TRBD1. Per germline, CDR1 SEHNR and CDR2 FQNEAQ (reference sequence). CDR3 length equals 13 residues. Trimming took 6 bases from V and 4 from J; bases not matched to a gene: 5.

CDR3 amino acids: CASRSHGGQNTYGYTF. In DNA, the CDR3 is TGTGCCAGCAGGAGCCATGGGGGACAGAATACCTATGGCTACACCTTC. The chain employs TRBV5-4 and TRBJ1-2, with 7 positions matching TRBD1. Germline values: CDR1 SGHNT, CDR2 YYREEE (reference sequence). The CDR3 is made up of 16 amino acids. Unmatched junction bases numbered 14, after V lost 5 bases and J lost 4 bases.

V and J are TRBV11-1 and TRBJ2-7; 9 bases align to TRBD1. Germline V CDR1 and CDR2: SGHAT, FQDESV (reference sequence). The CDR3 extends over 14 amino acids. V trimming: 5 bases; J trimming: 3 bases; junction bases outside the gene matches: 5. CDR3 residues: CASSRGQGFYEQYF. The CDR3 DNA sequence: TGTGCCAGCAGCCGTGGACAGGGGTTCTACGAGCAGTACTTC.

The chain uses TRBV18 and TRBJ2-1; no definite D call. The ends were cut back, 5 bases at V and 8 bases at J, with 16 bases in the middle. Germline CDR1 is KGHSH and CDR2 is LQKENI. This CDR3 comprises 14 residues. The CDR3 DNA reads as TGTGCCAGCTCATTCATCCCCCAAGGCGATGAGCAGTTCTTC. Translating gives CASSFIPQGDEQFF.

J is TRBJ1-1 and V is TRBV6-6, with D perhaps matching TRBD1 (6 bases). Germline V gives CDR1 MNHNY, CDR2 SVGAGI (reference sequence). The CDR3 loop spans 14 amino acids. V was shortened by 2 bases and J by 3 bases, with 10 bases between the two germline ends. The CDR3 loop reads CASSYTGPDTEAFF. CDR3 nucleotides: TGTGCCAGCAGTTACACAGGGCCGGACACTGAAGCTTTCTTT.

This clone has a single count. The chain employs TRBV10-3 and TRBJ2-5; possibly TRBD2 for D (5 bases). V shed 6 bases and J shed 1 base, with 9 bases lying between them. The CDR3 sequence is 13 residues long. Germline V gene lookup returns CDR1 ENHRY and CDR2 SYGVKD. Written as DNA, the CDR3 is TGTGCCATCAGGCCTAGCCCCCAAGAGACCCAGTACTTC. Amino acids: CAIRPSPQETQYF.

The CDR3: CASSVARTREKLFF. The CDR3 DNA is TGTGCCAGCAGCGTAGCCAGAACACGGGAAAAACTGTTTTTT. The chain is built from TRBV9 and TRBJ1-4, with D hard to call. The V and J ends lost 0 bases and 8 bases respectively, with 11 bases between them. The CDR3 runs to 14 residues. Per germline, CDR1 SGDLS and CDR2 YYNGEE.

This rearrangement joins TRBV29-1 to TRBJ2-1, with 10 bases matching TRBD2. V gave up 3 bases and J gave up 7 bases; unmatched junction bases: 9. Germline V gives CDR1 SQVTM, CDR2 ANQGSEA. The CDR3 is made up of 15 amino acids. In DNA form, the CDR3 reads TGCAGCGTTGACGGGGTTAGCGGGAGGAGGAATGAGCAGTTCTTC. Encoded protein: CSVDGVSGRRNEQFF.

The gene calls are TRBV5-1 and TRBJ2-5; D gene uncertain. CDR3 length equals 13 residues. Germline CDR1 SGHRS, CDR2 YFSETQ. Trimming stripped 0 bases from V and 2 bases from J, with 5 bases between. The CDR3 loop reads CASSLGLQETQYF. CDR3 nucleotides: TGCGCCAGCAGCTTGGGACTGCAAGAGACCCAGTACTTC.

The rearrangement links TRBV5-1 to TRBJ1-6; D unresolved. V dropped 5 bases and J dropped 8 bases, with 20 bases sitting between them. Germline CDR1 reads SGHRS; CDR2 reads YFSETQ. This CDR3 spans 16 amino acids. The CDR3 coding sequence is TGCGCCAGCAGGTCATGGGGAGGGAGGGATGATTCACCCCTCCACTTT. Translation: CASRSWGGRDDSPLHF.

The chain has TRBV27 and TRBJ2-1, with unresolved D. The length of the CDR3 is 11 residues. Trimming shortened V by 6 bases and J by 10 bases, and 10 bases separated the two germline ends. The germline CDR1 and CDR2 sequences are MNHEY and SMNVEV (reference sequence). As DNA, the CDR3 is TGTGCCAGCAGGACGTTCGACGAGCAGTTCTTC. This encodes CASRTFDEQFF.

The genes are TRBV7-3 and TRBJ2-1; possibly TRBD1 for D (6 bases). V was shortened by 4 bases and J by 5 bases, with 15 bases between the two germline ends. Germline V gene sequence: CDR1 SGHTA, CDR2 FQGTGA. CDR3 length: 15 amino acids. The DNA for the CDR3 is TGTGCCAGCAGCTCCACTTTAGACAGGAACAATGAGCAGTTCTTC. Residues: CASSSTLDRNNEQFF.

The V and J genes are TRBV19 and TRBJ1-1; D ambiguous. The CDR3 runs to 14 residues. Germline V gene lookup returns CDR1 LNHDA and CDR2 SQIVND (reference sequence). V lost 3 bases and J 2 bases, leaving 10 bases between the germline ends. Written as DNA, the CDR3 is TGTGCCAGTAGTATGAGAAGTGAAAACACTGAAGCTTTCTTT. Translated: CASSMRSENTEAFF.

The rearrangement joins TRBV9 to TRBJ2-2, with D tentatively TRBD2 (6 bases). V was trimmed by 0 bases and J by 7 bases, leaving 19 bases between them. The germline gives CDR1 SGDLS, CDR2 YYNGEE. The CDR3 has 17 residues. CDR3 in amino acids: CASSVAVGGAYGGELFF. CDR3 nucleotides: TGTGCCAGCAGCGTAGCCGTGGGAGGAGCGTACGGCGGGGAGCTGTTTTTT.